The 2 T cell receptor beta chains below come from one sample, sequenced in a study of cytomegalovirus exposure and HLA in healthy donors. This PCR relied on a set of 60 Vbeta primers and 13 Jbeta primers. The table came from immunoSEQ multiplex PCR; TCRdb's copy has only in-frame clones and leaves some out. Of more than 95,000 clones listed, about 13% are singletons. Sequencing was done on a sample of PBMCs. These receptor sequences come from a man between 40 and 49 years old in good health and CMV-seropositive.

This clone occurred a few times. The rearrangement links TRBV5-1 to TRBJ1-6; D gene ambiguous. The CDR3 runs to 16 residues. Germline V CDR1 and CDR2: SGHRS, YFSETQ. V was clipped by 0 bases and J by 0 bases, with 7 bases between them. This CDR3 reads CASSLAESSYNSPLHF. The CDR3, as DNA: TGCGCCAGCAGCTTGGCGGAGAGCTCCTATAATTCACCCCTCCACTTT.

This clone has a handful of counts. This chain connects TRBV5-1 to TRBJ2-7; 10 bases are shared with TRBD2. CDR3 length equals 17 residues. Germline V gives CDR1 SGHRS, CDR2 YFSETQ. Trimming at V came to 2 bases and at J to 7 bases, leaving 15 bases not matched to a gene. The CDR3 coding sequence is TGCGCCAGCAGCTTCCGGACTAGCGGTTACACCCCGCGGGAGCAGTACTTC. Translated: CASSFRTSGYTPREQYF.